The 18 T cell receptor beta chains below all came from one sample that was sequenced in a study of technical replicates of blood from four donors. Measured with immunoSEQ multiplex PCR; TCRdb has only the in-frame clones, and not every one. The sample has about 49,000 clones; roughly nine tenths are singletons. Material for sequencing was PBMCs. These receptors came from a human donor in good health. Some clones in this sample may be carry-over from other donors' samples.

This sequence joins TRBV7-2 and TRBJ2-7, with D hard to call. The length of the CDR3 is 15 residues. Trimming pared 1 base from V and 2 bases from J, leaving 12 bases between. Per the germline V gene, CDR1 is SGHTA and CDR2 is FQGNSA. CDR3 in DNA: TGTGCCAGCAGCTTAGATGGCCAGCTAGCCTACGAGCAGTACTTC. This gives the protein CASSLDGQLAYEQYF.

This clone was counted a single time. This sequence joins TRBV30 and TRBJ1-1, with a weak D call TRBD1 (6 bases). V was shortened by 5 bases and J by 3 bases, with 10 bases between the two germline ends. Germline V lookup: CDR1 GTSNPN, CDR2 SVGIG (reference sequence). The CDR3 has 12 residues. Written as DNA, the CDR3 is TGTGCCTGGGGGACATCAGACACTGAAGCTTTCTTT. Translated, it gives CAWGTSDTEAFF.

The CDR3 coding sequence is TGTGCCAGCAGCTCGGACAGGGGGCGAGGAAACACCATATATTTT. Translation: CASSSDRGRGNTIYF. The chain couples TRBV7-8 to TRBJ1-3; 11 positions match TRBD1. The germline V gene has CDR1 SGHVS and CDR2 FQNEAQ. This CDR3 is built from 15 residues. V dropped 4 bases and J dropped 4; count of bases not matched to a gene: 3.

The chain links TRBV2 to TRBJ2-1; D is uncertain. Trimming pared 4 bases from V and 7 bases from J, leaving 5 bases between. CDR3 length: 11 residues. Germline V lookup: CDR1 SNHLY, CDR2 FYNNEI. CDR3 region: CASSVRNEQFF. The CDR3, as DNA: TGTGCCAGCAGTGTTCGGAATGAGCAGTTCTTC.

This clone has just one count. V usage is TRBV30 and J usage is TRBJ1-2; possibly TRBD1 for D (5 bases). The ends were cut back, 0 bases at V and 6 bases at J, with 11 bases in the middle. The CDR3 runs to 13 residues. Germline values: CDR1 GTSNPN, CDR2 SVGIG (reference sequence). CDR3 in amino acids: CAWSVRQPDGYTF. As DNA, the CDR3 is TGTGCCTGGAGTGTAAGACAGCCTGATGGCTACACCTTC.

V usage is TRBV28 and J usage is TRBJ2-7, with D maybe TRBD2 (5 bases). V dropped 8 bases and J dropped 3 bases, with 20 bases sitting between them. The CDR3 is 15 amino acids. Germline values: CDR1 MDHEN, CDR2 SYDVKM. The CDR3 region has the DNA TGTGCCAGCCCAGGACTTCCACCTGACTTCTACGAGCAGTACTTC. Residues: CASPGLPPDFYEQYF.

This clone came up once. V and J are TRBV19 and TRBJ2-2; 7 nucleotides line up with TRBD1. The J segment lost 1 base and the V segment lost 5 bases, leaving 10 bases of the junction unmatched. Germline CDR1 is LNHDA and CDR2 is SQIVND (reference sequence). The CDR3 is 17 amino acids. CDR3 nucleotides: TGTGCCAGTAGTTCCTTGTGGAGGACAGGGAACACCGGGGAGCTGTTTTTT. This gives the protein CASSSLWRTGNTGELFF.

This chain links TRBV30 with TRBJ1-4; D is undetermined. This CDR3 spans 15 amino acids. Trimming removed 4 bases from V and 6 bases from J, with 18 bases in between. Per germline, CDR1 GTSNPN and CDR2 SVGIG (reference sequence). CDR3 nucleotides: TGTGCCTGGACCACCTCCCAGGCCCGGCATGAAAAACTGTTTTTT. It encodes CAWTTSQARHEKLFF.

The V call is TRBV13, the J call TRBJ2-7; 7 bases map to TRBD1. The CDR3 runs to 13 residues. Per the germline V gene, CDR1 is PRHDT and CDR2 is FYEKMQ (reference sequence). V gave up 5 bases and J gave up 2 bases; unmatched junction bases: 3. The CDR3 bases are TGTGCCAGCAGCCGGGGACAGACCTACGAGCAGTACTTC. Residues: CASSRGQTYEQYF.

The chain uses TRBV5-8 and TRBJ2-3; D unresolved. Germline CDR1 is SGHTS and CDR2 is YDEGEE. CDR3 size: 17 residues. Trimming shortened V by 0 bases and J by 2 bases, and 16 bases separated the two germline ends. CDR3 nucleotide sequence: TGTGCCAGCAGCTTGGGTCAGACCAGCGCTGCCACAGATACGCAGTATTTT. Amino acids: CASSLGQTSAATDTQYF.

This clone turned up a few times. This chain uses TRBV19 with TRBJ1-5; TRBD1 is a possible D gene (5 bases). The germline V and J ends were trimmed by 7 bases and 4 bases, with 17 bases remaining between them. Germline assignment: CDR1 LNHDA and CDR2 SQIVND (reference sequence). The CDR3 has 15 amino acids. The CDR3 DNA sequence: TGTGCCAGTACCCCGGCGGGGACCACAAATCAGCCCCAGCATTTT. It encodes CASTPAGTTNQPQHF.

The sample holds a few counts of this clone. This chain uses TRBV5-4 with TRBJ2-6; D unclear. V was cut by 1 base and J by 1 base, with 6 bases left in between. CDR1 SGHNT and CDR2 YYREEE come from the germline V gene (reference sequence). The CDR3 consists of 15 residues. The CDR3 DNA reads as TGTGCCAGCAGCTTGATGAGTTCTGGGGCCAACGTCCTGACTTTC. It is translated as CASSLMSSGANVLTF.

The gene calls are TRBV7-2 and TRBJ2-7; D is perhaps TRBD2 (6 bases). Trimming left V 5 bases short and J 0 bases short, with 14 bases between. CDR1 and CDR2 from the germline V gene are SGHTA and FQGNSA. The CDR3 spans 15 residues. Here the CDR3 DNA reads TGTGCCAGCAGCATTAGCGGAAGTTACTCCTACGAGCAGTACTTC. This codes for CASSISGSYSYEQYF.

The CDR3 DNA sequence: TGTGCCAGCAGCGTAGAGGGGCCCCCGAACACCATATATTTT. It specifies CASSVEGPPNTIYF. This chain uses TRBV9 with TRBJ1-3; tentatively, D is TRBD1 (5 bases). The germline V and J ends were trimmed by 0 bases and 7 bases, with 11 bases remaining between them. This CDR3 comprises 14 residues. The germline gives CDR1 SGDLS, CDR2 YYNGEE.

V usage is TRBV6-1 and J usage is TRBJ1-2, with a possible D match to TRBD1 (6 bases). V dropped 11 bases and J dropped 8 bases, with 27 bases sitting between them. The CDR3 contains 15 residues. Per the germline V gene, CDR1 is MNHNS and CDR2 is SASEGT. The CDR3 region has the DNA TGTGCCGGGGGCGAGGGGCCTCTTGATTCGGAAGGCTACACCTTC. It is translated as CAGGEGPLDSEGYTF.

This chain connects TRBV7-9 to TRBJ2-7; 14 bases align to TRBD2. J gave up 2 bases and V 4 bases, and 4 bases lay outside the gene matches. The CDR3 is 16 amino acids. The germline V gene has CDR1 SEHNR and CDR2 FQNEAQ (reference sequence). The CDR3, as DNA: TGTGCCAGCAGCTCGACGACTAGCGGGAGGGCCTACGAGCAGTACTTC. Its translation: CASSSTTSGRAYEQYF.

The CDR3 nucleotides are TGTGCCAGCATGCCAGGGGGCTTGGGAACTGAAGCTTTCTTT. It encodes CASMPGGLGTEAFF. J is TRBJ1-1 and V is TRBV5-4, with 8 bases aligning to TRBD1. V was pared by 6 bases and J by 5 bases, with 9 bases of the junction left unmatched. The CDR3 totals 14 residues. Germline CDR1 SGHNT, CDR2 YYREEE (reference sequence).

V usage is TRBV7-2 and J usage is TRBJ2-2, with D perhaps matching TRBD2 (7 bases). Germline V gene data show CDR1 as SGHTA and CDR2 as FQGNSA. Trimming took 1 base from V and 6 from J, leaving 18 bases between them. The CDR3 sequence is 17 residues long. The CDR3 DNA reads as TGTGCCAGCAGCTTAGGAGGCCTTAGGGGGGGCCCCGGGGAGCTGTTTTTT. Translation gives CASSLGGLRGGPGELFF.